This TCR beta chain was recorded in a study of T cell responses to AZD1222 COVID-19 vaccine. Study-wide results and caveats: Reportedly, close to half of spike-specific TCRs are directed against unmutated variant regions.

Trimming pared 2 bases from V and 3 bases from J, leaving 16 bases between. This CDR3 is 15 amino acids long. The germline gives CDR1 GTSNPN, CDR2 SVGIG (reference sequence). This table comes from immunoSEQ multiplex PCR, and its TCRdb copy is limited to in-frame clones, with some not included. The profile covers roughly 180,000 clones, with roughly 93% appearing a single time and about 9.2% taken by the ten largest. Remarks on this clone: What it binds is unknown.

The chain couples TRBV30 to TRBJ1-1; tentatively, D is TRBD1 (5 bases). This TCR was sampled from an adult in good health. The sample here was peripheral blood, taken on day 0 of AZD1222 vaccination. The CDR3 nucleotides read TGTGCCTGGAGTTCCCCGGGACTCGGGGACACTGAAGCTTTCTTT. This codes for CAWSSPGLGDTEAFF.